This TCR beta chain is from a study of identical twins. Worth noting for this clonotype: A much larger clone lies one base from this, so it may be a read error.

Using its own MiXCR run on the 5' RACE reads, TCRdb lists one record per CDR3 protein. Among around 690,000 distinct CDR3 sequences listed, 21% were seen once. V lost 4 bases to trimming and J lost 0 bases, with 10 bases between them. This CDR3 comprises 15 residues. Germline V gene data show CDR1 as SEHNR and CDR2 as FQNEAQ (reference sequence). These data were also reused for a study on T cells expressing NK-cell markers.

The chain is built from TRBV7-9 and TRBJ2-1, with a possible D match to TRBD2 (6 bases). The origin of this receptor is a woman aged 18 to 35 in good health. Sequenced input: PBMCs. CDR3 region: CASSSGTASYNEQFF. CDR3 bases: TGTGCCAGCAGCTCCGGGACTGCCTCCTACAATGAGCAGTTCTTC.